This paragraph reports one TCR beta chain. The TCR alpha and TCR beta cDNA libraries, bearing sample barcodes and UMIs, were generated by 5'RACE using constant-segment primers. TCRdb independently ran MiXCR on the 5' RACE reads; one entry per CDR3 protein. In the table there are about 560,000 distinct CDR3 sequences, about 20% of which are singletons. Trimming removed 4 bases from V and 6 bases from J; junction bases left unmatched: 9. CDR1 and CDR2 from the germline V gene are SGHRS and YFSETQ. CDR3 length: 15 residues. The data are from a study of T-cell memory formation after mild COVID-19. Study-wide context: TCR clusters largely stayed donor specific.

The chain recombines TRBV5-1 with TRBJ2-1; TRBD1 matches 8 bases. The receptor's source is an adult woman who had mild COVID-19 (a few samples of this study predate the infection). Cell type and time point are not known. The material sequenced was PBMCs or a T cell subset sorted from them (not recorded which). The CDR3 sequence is CASSQGAVPPNEQFF. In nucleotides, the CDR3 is TGCGCCAGCAGCCAGGGGGCGGTCCCCCCCAATGAGCAGTTCTTC.